One sample yielded the 2 T cell receptor beta chains listed below, sequenced in a study of early T cells in non-severe SARS-CoV-2 infection. MiXCR, run by TCRdb on the 5' RACE reads, gives a single entry per CDR3 protein. The table has tens of thousands of distinct CDR3 sequences, about 4% seen once. Sequences were obtained from whole blood. The receptors were gathered from an adult who was a healthcare worker with PCR-confirmed SARS-CoV-2 infection or an uninfected control (not recorded which).

This clonotype was observed many times. V and J are TRBV20-1 and TRBJ2-1; 7 bases line up with TRBD2. CDR3 length: 15 amino acids. Germline V gives CDR1 DFQATT, CDR2 SNEGSKA (reference sequence). V lost 4 bases to trimming and J lost 0 bases; unmatched junction nucleotides: 6. This CDR3 reads CSATAGFGSYNEQFF. The CDR3 DNA follows: TGCAGTGCTACAGCGGGGTTCGGCTCCTACAATGAGCAGTTCTTC.

The V and J genes are TRBV28 and TRBJ2-5; D gene unclear. CDR3 size: 12 residues. V lost 6 bases and J lost 2, with 7 bases in between. From germline, CDR1 is MDHEN and CDR2 SYDVKM. The CDR3 coding sequence is TGTGCCAGCAGGCCGCCACAAGAGACCCAGTACTTC. Its translation is CASRPPQETQYF.